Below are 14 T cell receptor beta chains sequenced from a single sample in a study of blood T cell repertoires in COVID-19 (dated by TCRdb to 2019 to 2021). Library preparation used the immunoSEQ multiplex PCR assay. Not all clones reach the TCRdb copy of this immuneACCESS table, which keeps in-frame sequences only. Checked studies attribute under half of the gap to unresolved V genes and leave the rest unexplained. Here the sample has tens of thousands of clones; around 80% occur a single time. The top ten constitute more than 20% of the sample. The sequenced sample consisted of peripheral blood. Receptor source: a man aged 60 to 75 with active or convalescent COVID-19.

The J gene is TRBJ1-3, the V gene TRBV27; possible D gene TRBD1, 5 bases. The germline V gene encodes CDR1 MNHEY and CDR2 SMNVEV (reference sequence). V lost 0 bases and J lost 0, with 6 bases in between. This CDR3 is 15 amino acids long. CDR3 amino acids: CASSLSRASGNTIYF. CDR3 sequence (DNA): TGTGCCAGCAGTTTATCCAGGGCCTCTGGAAACACCATATATTTT.

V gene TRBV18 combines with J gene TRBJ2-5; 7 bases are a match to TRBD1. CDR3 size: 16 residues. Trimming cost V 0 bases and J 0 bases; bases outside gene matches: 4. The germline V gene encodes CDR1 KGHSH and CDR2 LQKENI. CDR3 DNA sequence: TGTGCCAGCTCACCACCCTGGGACAGCGACCAAGAGACCCAGTACTTC. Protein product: CASSPPWDSDQETQYF.

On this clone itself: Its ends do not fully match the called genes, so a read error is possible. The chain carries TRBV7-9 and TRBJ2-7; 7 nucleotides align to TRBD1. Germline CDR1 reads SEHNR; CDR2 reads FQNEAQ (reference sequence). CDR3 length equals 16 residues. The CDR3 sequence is CASSLGTGTVSYEQYF. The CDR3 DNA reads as TGTGCCAGCAGTTTAGGCACCGGGACAGTCTCCTACGAGCAGTACTTC.

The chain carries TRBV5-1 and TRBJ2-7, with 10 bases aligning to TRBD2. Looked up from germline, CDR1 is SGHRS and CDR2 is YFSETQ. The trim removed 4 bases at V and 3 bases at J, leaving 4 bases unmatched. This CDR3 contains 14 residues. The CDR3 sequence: CASSEIAGGYEQYF. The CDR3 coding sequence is TGCGCCAGCAGCGAAATAGCGGGGGGCTACGAGCAGTACTTC.

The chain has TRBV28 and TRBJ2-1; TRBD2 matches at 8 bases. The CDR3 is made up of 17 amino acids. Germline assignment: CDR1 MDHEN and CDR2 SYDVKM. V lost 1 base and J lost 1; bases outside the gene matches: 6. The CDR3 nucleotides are TGTGCCAGCAGTTTATTCGGGTCGGGGGGGTCCTACAATGAGCAGTTCTTC. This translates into CASSLFGSGGSYNEQFF.

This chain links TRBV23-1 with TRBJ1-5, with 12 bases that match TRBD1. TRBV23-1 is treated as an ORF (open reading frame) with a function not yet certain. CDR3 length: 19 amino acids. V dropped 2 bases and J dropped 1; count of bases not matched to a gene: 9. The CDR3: CASSQPGQGARISNQPQHF. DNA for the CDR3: TGCGCCAGCAGTCAACCGGGACAGGGGGCGCGGATCAGCAATCAGCCCCAGCATTTT.

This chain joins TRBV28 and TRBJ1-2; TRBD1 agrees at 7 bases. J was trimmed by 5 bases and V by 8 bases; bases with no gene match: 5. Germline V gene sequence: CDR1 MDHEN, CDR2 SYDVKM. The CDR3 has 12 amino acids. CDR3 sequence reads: CASGGQTYGYTF. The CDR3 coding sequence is TGTGCCAGCGGGGGACAGACGTATGGCTACACCTTC.

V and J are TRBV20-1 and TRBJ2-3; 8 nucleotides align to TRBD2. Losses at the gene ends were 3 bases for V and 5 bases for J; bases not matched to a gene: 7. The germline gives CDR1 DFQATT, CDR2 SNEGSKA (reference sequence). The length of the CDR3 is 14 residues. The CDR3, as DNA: TGCAGTGCTAGTGGCGGGGGGCCCGGAGATACGCAGTATTTT. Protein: CSASGGGPGDTQYF.

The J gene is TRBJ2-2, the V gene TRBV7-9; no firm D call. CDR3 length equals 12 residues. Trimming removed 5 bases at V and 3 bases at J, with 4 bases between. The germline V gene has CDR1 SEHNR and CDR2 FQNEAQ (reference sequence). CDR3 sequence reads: CASSPDTGELFF. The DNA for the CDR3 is TGTGCCAGCAGCCCCGACACCGGGGAGCTGTTTTTT. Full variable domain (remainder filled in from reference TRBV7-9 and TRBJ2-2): DTGVSQNPRHKITKRGQNVTFRCDPISEHNRLYWYRQTLGQGPEFLTYFQNEAQLEKSRLLSDRFSAERPKGSFSTLEIQRTEQGDSAMYLCASSPDTGELFFGEGSRLTVL.

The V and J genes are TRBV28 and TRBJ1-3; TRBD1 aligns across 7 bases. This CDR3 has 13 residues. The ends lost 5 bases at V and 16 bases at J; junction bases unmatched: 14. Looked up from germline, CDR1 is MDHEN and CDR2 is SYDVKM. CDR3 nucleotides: TGTGCCAGCAGTGCAACCGACAGGGAATATTCGTATTTT. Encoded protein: CASSATDREYSYF. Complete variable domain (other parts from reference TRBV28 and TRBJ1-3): DVKVTQSSRYLVKRTGEKVFLECVQDMDHENMFWYRQDPGLGLRLIYFSYDVKMKEKGDIPEGYSVSREKKERFSLILESASTNQTSMYLCASSATDREYSYFGEGSWLTVV.

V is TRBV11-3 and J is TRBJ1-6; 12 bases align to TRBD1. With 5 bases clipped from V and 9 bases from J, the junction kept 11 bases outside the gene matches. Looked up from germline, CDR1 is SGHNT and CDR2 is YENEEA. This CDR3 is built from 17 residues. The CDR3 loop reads CASSTGTGGNIGSPLHF. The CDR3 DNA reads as TGTGCCAGCAGCACCGGGACAGGGGGCAATATAGGTTCACCCCTCCACTTT.

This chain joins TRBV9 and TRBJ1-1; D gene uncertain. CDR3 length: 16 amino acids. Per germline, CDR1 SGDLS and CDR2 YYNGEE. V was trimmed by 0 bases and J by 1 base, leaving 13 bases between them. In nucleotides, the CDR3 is TGTGCCAGCAGCGTAGTATCGTCAGGTGGGAACACTGAAGCTTTCTTT. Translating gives CASSVVSSGGNTEAFF.

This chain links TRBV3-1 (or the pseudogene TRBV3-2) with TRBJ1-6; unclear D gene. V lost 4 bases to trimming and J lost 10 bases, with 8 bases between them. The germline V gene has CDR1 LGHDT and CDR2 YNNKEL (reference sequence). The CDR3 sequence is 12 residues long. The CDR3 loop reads CASSRDSSPLHF. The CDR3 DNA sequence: TGTGCCAGCAGCCGCGATAGCTCACCCCTCCACTTT.

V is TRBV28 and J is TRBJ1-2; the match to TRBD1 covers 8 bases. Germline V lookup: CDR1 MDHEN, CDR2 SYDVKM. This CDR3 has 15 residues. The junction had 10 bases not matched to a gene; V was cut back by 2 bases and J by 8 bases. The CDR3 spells CASSLAGQDPRGYTF. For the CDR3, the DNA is TGTGCCAGCAGTTTAGCGGGACAGGACCCCCGAGGCTACACCTTC.